This T cell receptor (beta chain) was sequenced for a study of Ad26.COV2.S vaccination and SARS-CoV-2 variants. Across the whole study: Ad26.COV2.S, an intramuscular injection, was given once or twice 56 days apart. Overall study findings and caveats: Vaccine recipients posted higher spike-specific TCR breadth than their placebo counterparts. It was reported that spike-specific CD8+ and CD4+ T cell responses were substantially broad after vaccination.

Looked up from germline, CDR1 is SGHNT and CDR2 is YYREEE (reference sequence). The V gene lost 1 base and the J gene lost 11 bases, with 10 bases spanning the gap. CDR3 size: 12 residues. Data came from immunoSEQ multiplex PCR; TCRdb stores just in-frame clones and leaves some out. The table has roughly 320,000 clones, just under 85% seen once. With respect to this clone: The antigen is not known.

Documented treatment: roughly 18 received Ad26.COV2.S at low or high dose, single or two shots; 5 received placebo; per-sample allocation not given. Sampling was performed 63 days after the first vaccine or placebo injection. An Ad26 vector that expressed Wuhan-strain SARS-CoV-2 spike constituted the vaccine. The sequence was collected from a person aged 18 to 59 who received the Ad26.COV2.S COVID-19 vaccine or a placebo. The chain employs TRBV5-4 and TRBJ1-3; weak D call: TRBD1 (5 bases). Specimen: peripheral blood, collected in a trial of Ad26.COV2.S vaccine versus placebo. The CDR3 region has the DNA TGTGCCAGCAGCTTGAGGGGAAGTGCCATATATTTT. It codes for CASSLRGSAIYF.